These T cell receptor beta chains were read from a single sample in a study of tumor-infiltrating lymphocytes in primary liver carcinoma. MiXCR, applied by TCRdb to the multiplex PCR reads, yields one record per CDR3 protein. The table has under 45,000 distinct CDR3 sequences, roughly 70% seen once. The sample comprised liver tumor tissue from sampling region 4. These receptors all stem from a man aged 40-49 years with primary liver carcinoma and hepatitis B virus infection. Each CDR3 is given with its conserved first and last residue. A D gene is named only where the DNA matches it firmly. The size entry is marked missing in some rows and otherwise reads once, few, many or a size class.

>TRBD2|TRBV6-5|few|TRBJ2-3
TGTGCCAGCAATCCAGGACTAGCTGGAACAGATACGCGGTATTTT
CASNPGLAGTDTRYF
>TRBD2|TRBV11-3|NA|TRBJ2-3
TGTGCCAAAAGTCCGGGGGGACTCCAGGGCGGAACGCAGTATTTT
CAKSPGGLQGGTQYF
>NA|TRBV11-3|NA|TRBJ2-1
TGTTCCAGCAGTTTAGGCGTCTCAAACAGTGAGCAGTTCTTC
CSSSLGVSNSEQFF
>TRBD2|TRBV29-1|many|TRBJ2-2
TGCAGCGTTGCGGGGACTAGCGGGAGGCCGAACACCGGGGAGCTGTTTTTT
CSVAGTSGRPNTGELFF
>NA|TRBV14|NA|TRBJ1-6
TGTACCAGCAGGCAAGTGTATAATTCACCCCTCCACTTT
CTSRQVYNSPLHF
>NA|TRBV11-2|few|TRBJ2-1
TGTGCCAGCAGCTTAGGTAACAGGGCGAGCTCCTACAATGAGCAGTTCTTC
CASSLGNRASSYNEQFF
>TRBD2|TRBV28|NA|TRBJ2-1
TGTGCCAGCAGCTCCTGGACTAGCGCCAACAATGGGCAGCTCTTC
CASSSWTSANNGQLF
>TRBD1|TRBV7-8|NA|TRBJ2-5
TGCGCCAGCAGCAGGGACAGGGTGATTGAGACCCAGTACTTC
CASSRDRVIETQYF
>NA|TRBV12-3/TRBV12-4|NA|TRBJ2-1
TGTGCCAACAGTTTAGAAGCTAGCAGGTCGCTGCCCTCCTACAATGAGCAGTTCTTC
CANSLEASRSLPSYNEQFF
>TRBD1|TRBV19|NA|TRBJ2-7
TGTGCCAGTAGTTGGGGTCCCGGGACAGACTACGATCAGTACTTC
CASSWGPGTDYDQYF
>TRBD1|TRBV6-1|NA|TRBJ2-1
TGTACCAGCAGTGAGGGGACAGGGGATGAGCAATTCTTC
CTSSEGTGDEQFF
>TRBD2|TRBV4-2|NA|TRBJ2-3
TGTGCCAGCAGTCAAAATTTGGGGACTAGGGGCGGTATGCAGTATTTT
CASSQNLGTRGGMQYF
>NA|TRBV11-2|NA|TRBJ2-2
TGTGCCAGCAGCATAGATTCGGACACCCGGGAGCTGTTTTTT
CASSIDSDTRELFF
>TRBD2|TRBV28|NA|TRBJ2-3
TGTTCCATCGGAGCGGGATGCATTCACGATACGCAGTATTTT
CSIGAGCIHDTQYF
>NA|TRBV6-6|few|TRBJ2-2
NA
CATSVARGTGELFF
>TRBD2|TRBV14|once|TRBJ2-1
TGTGCCAGCAGTGCCGTAGCGGGAAGGGTAAGCAATGAGCGGTTCTTC
CASSAVAGRVSNERFF
>TRBD2|TRBV5-1|NA|TRBJ2-7
TGCGCCAGCAATTTGAGTAGCGGGAGATCCTACGAGCAGTACTTC
CASNLSSGRSYEQYF
>NA|TRBV14|NA|TRBJ2-1
TGTGCCGGCAGTGCCGTAGTGGGATGGGTAGACAATGAGCAGTTCTTC
CAGSAVVGWVDNEQFF
>TRBD1|TRBV10-3|NA|TRBJ2-2
TGTGCCACCAGCAAACAAGGGACAGGATCTAACACCGGGGATCTGTTTTTT
CATSKQGTGSNTGDLFF
>NA|TRBV14|NA|TRBJ2-3
TGTGCCAGCGGGCAACGGCAGGGGAGGGGGACAGATACGCAGTATTTT
CASGQRQGRGTDTQYF
>TRBD2|TRBV11-1|NA|TRBJ2-7
TGTGCCAGCTTAACGGGATCGGGAGGATACGAGCAGTACTTC
CASLTGSGGYEQYF
>TRBD2|TRBV6-1|medium-sized|TRBJ2-1
TGTGCCAGCAGTGAGGGACTAGCGGAGGTCGATGAGCAGTTCTTC
CASSEGLAEVDEQFF
>NA|TRBV6-6|once|TRBJ1-2
TGTGACAGCAGTTCCGACGACGGGACATGCTATGGGTACACCTTC
CDSSSDDGTCYGYTF
>TRBD1|TRBV29-1|NA|TRBJ1-2
TGCAGCGCTGAAGTATGCAGGGGGAATGGCTACACGTTC
CSAEVCRGNGYTF
>NA|TRBV5-1|NA|TRBJ1-4
TGCGCCAGCAGACAGGGCAGTAATGAAAAACTATGTTTT
CASRQGSNEKLCF
>NA|TRBV11-3|NA|TRBJ1-1
TGTGTCAACAGCTTAGCAGTTAACACTGAAACTTTCTTT
CVNSLAVNTETFF
>NA|TRBV4-3|NA|TRBJ1-2
TGCGCCAGCAGTCAGGCAGGGGCAGGGAGGAACTATGACTACACATTC
CASSQAGAGRNYDYTF
>NA|TRBV4-1|NA|TRBJ2-6
TGTGCCACCAGTCAAGTTGGGGCCAACGTCCTGACTTTC
CATSQVGANVLTF
>NA|TRBV13|NA|TRBJ2-7
TGTGCCAGTAACTCCTATACTTATTCGGGCGAGCAGTACTTC
CASNSYTYSGEQYF
>TRBD2|TRBV6-5|few|TRBJ2-6
TGTGCCAGCAGTTCGTCCGGGACTAGCGGGTATTCTGGAGCCAACGTCCTGATCTTC
CASSSSGTSGYSGANVLIF
>NA|TRBV6-2/TRBV6-3|medium-sized|TRBJ2-3
TGTGCCAGCAGGCCCTCTGCGGATACGCAGTATTTT
CASRPSADTQYF
>NA|TRBV7-9|NA|TRBJ2-2
TGTGTCAGCAGAATTAGCGCGGGCGGGAAGCTGTTTTTT
CVSRISAGGKLFF
>TRBD1|TRBV7-8|NA|TRBJ2-5
TGTGCCAGCAGCAGGGACAGGGCGATTGAGATCCAGTACTTC
CASSRDRAIEIQYF
>NA|TRBV6-2/TRBV6-3|NA|TRBJ2-5
TGTGCCAGCAGTTCACGGACAACTATGGAGACCCAATACTTC
CASSSRTTMETQYF
>NA|TRBV4-2|NA|TRBJ2-1
TGTGCCAGCAGTCAAGATAGGACTACCGGCGGTGAGCAATTCTTC
CASSQDRTTGGEQFF
>NA|TRBV4-3|NA|TRBJ1-3
TGCGCCAGCAGCCAAGTACCGGGACCGGGGGCTGGAAACGCCATATATTTT
CASSQVPGPGAGNAIYF
>NA|TRBV14|NA|TRBJ2-1
TGTGCCAGCAGCCAAGAATGGGTGTTCAATGTGCAGTTCTTC
CASSQEWVFNVQFF
>NA|TRBV5-1|NA|TRBJ2-3
TGCGTCTGCGGCTTTAATGACAGTCCGGATACGCAGTATTTT
CVCGFNDSPDTQYF
>NA|TRBV19|once|TRBJ2-7
TGTGCCAGTAGTAGGGACACCAGGTCCTACGAGCAGTACTTC
CASSRDTRSYEQYF
>TRBD1|TRBV5-1|many|TRBJ2-1
TGCGCCAGTAGGCCAGGGGGCTACAATGAGCAGTTCTTC
CASRPGGYNEQFF
>NA|TRBV11-1|NA|TRBJ1-6
TGTGCCAGCAGCCGGACACTGGTTTTACTCCTCCATTTT
CASSRTLVLLLHF
>TRBD2|TRBV29-1|NA|TRBJ2-7
TGTGGCGTCCGGTCTAGCGGGAGGAGCCACGAGCAGTACTTC
CGVRSSGRSHEQYF
>NA|TRBV28|NA|TRBJ1-3
TGTGCCAGCAGTTTCTATCAGGACTCTGGAAGCACCATATATTTT
CASSFYQDSGSTIYF
>NA|TRBV24-1|many|TRBJ2-2
TGTGCCACCAGTGATAAGTTCACCGGGGAGCTGTTTTTT
CATSDKFTGELFF